This T cell receptor (beta chain) was identified in a study of Ad26.COV2.S vaccination and SARS-CoV-2 variants. Findings of the study overall: Vaccinated and placebo-treated recipients had similar non-spike TCR breadth.

Generated by immunoSEQ multiplex PCR, the TCRdb table keeps only in-frame clones and is missing some. The sample yields approximately 460,000 clones, 80% to 90% seen once. Treatment: some 19 received Ad26.COV2.S at low or high dose, single or two shots; 5 received placebo; per-sample allocation not given. Each sample was drawn 63 days after the first injection (of vaccine or placebo). Turning to this clone: What it binds is not known.

From germline, CDR1 is GTSNPN and CDR2 SVGIG (reference sequence). The CDR3 has 14 residues. V trimming: 1 base; J trimming: 3 bases; junction bases outside the gene matches: 6. The receptor was isolated from a person between 18 and 65 years old who received the Ad26.COV2.S COVID-19 vaccine or a placebo. Sequencing was performed on peripheral blood, taken in a trial of Ad26.COV2.S vaccine versus placebo. The chain joins TRBV30 to TRBJ2-7; 7 nucleotides line up with TRBD1. CDR3 residues: CAWSGGTANYEQYF. The CDR3 DNA sequence: TGTGCCTGGAGTGGTGGGACAGCCAACTACGAGCAGTACTTC. The whole variable domain, filled in from reference TRBV30 and TRBJ2-7, reads SQTIHQWPATLVQPVGSPLSLECTVEGTSNPNLYWYRQAAGRGLQLLFYSVGIGQISSEVPQNLSASRPQDRQFILSSKKLLLSDSGFYLCAWSGGTANYEQYFGPGTRLTVT.